These 3 T cell receptor beta chains originate from one sample sequenced in a study of shared clonotypes between healthy human individuals (TCRdb year 2020). The method was the immunoSEQ multiplex PCR assay. TCRdb took this table from immuneACCESS and kept in-frame rearrangements with V and J called. Such tables lack part of the clones; where checked against another copy, unresolved V genes explain under half of the gap, and the rest is unexplained. The sample table contains over 850,000 clones; only one count was recorded for approximately 78% of them. The ten biggest clones cover around 0.61% of the sample. Sequenced: memory CD4+ T cells from PBMCs. The sample's cell subset or site label is to be understood as: CD45RA-negative fraction. These receptors originate from a man between 18 and 35 years old in good health. Some clones in this sample may be carry-over from other donors' samples.

The J gene is TRBJ2-2, the V gene TRBV5-1, with D perhaps matching TRBD2 (5 bases). CDR3 length equals 17 residues. Germline CDR1 reads SGHRS; CDR2 reads YFSETQ. Trimming pared 0 bases from V and 4 bases from J, leaving 16 bases between. The CDR3 spells CASSLARVTRGTGELFF. DNA for the CDR3: TGCGCCAGCAGCTTGGCGAGGGTTACCCGGGGCACCGGGGAGCTGTTTTTT.

CDR3 region: CASSTPSSGAAYEQYF. CDR3 bases: TGTGCCAGCAGTACCCCCTCGAGCGGAGCCGCCTACGAGCAGTACTTC. The gene calls are TRBV28 and TRBJ2-7; a possible D gene is TRBD2 (5 bases). The CDR3 is 16 amino acids. The germline CDR1 and CDR2 sequences are MDHEN and SYDVKM. V gave up 5 bases and J gave up 2 bases, with 19 bases separating them.

V gene TRBV7-2 combines with J gene TRBJ2-3, with D possibly TRBD2 on 6 matching bases. The CDR3 consists of 14 residues. Per germline, CDR1 SGHTA and CDR2 FQGNSA. The V and J ends lost 5 bases and 3 bases respectively, with 12 bases between them. CDR3: CASSPAGATDTQYF. DNA for the CDR3: TGTGCCAGCAGCCCAGCGGGCGCGACAGATACGCAGTATTTT.